This is a list of T cell receptor beta chains from one sample in a study of long-term antiretroviral therapy in people with HIV. Sequencing used immunoSEQ multiplex PCR; TCRdb keeps in-frame clones, though not all of them. Among roughly 9,800 clones, roughly 77% were seen once, and the ten largest hold roughly 18%. The sample was unsorted PBMCs, taken 0.7 years after starting antiretroviral therapy. Receptor source: a man aged 35-49 years with HIV. Each CDR3 is given with its conserved first and last residue. D genes are given only for firm matches. Expanded clones get a size class; other rows say once, few or many, or leave the size out.

TRBV7-9	15	-	-	TRBJ1-1	TGTGCCAGCAGCAATAGACTAGGCCTTAACACTGAAGCTTTCTTT	CASSNRLGLNTEAFF
TRBV7-2	16	TRBD2	-	TRBJ2-5	TGTGCCAGCAGCTTAGAAATAGCGGGAGGGGGAGAGACCCAGTACTTC	CASSLEIAGGGETQYF
TRBV5-1	16	-	-	TRBJ2-7	TGCGCCAGCAGCCCCCTAGGTCCGGCCCAAGGGTACGAGCAGTACTTC	CASSPLGPAQGYEQYF
TRBV29-1	15	TRBD2	-	TRBJ2-1	TGCAGCGTTGGGCGGGAGGGCCGGTCCTACAATGAGCAGTTCTTC	CSVGREGRSYNEQFF
TRBV27	16	-	-	TRBJ1-1	TGTGCCAGCACCCTGAACTACGACAGACTTAACACTGAAGCTTTCTTT	CASTLNYDRLNTEAFF
TRBV29-1	11	-	once	TRBJ2-7	TGCAGCGCCAACAGGGATTACGAGCAGTACTTC	CSANRDYEQYF
TRBV28	13	-	-	TRBJ1-5	TGTGCCAGCATACCCCGAGTCAATCAGCCCCAGCATTTT	CASIPRVNQPQHF
TRBV28	15	-	few	TRBJ1-5	TGTGCCAGCAGTAACAGGGATTATAGCAATCAGCCCCAGCATTTT	CASSNRDYSNQPQHF
TRBV9	15	-	-	TRBJ2-6	TGTGCCAGCAGCGCCCGCAGGAACGGGGCCAACGTCCTGACTTTC	CASSARRNGANVLTF
TRBV28	14	-	-	TRBJ1-2	TGTGCCAGCAGTTTACCCTCCCAGGGACGTGGCTACACCTTC	CASSLPSQGRGYTF
TRBV4-3	17	-	-	TRBJ1-4	TGCGCCAGCAGCCACTCGTACCCCGGGACGTTTAATGAAAAACTGTTTTTT	CASSHSYPGTFNEKLFF
TRBV14	15	-	-	TRBJ2-7	TGTGCCAGCAGCCAATACTCGGGACTTGGCTACGAGCAGTACTTC	CASSQYSGLGYEQYF
TRBV6-4	14	TRBD2	-	TRBJ2-3	TGTGCCAGCAGACTTAGCGGGTGGGCAGATACGCAGTATTTT	CASRLSGWADTQYF
TRBV18	13	-	-	TRBJ2-5	TGTGCCAGCTCACCCAACAATTTCGAGACCCAGTACTTC	CASSPNNFETQYF
TRBV9	14	-	few	TRBJ1-4	TGTGCCAGCAGCGTATCAGGGTGGGGCGAAAAACTGTTTTTT	CASSVSGWGEKLFF
TRBV19	15	-	-	TRBJ1-1	TGTGCCAGTAGTATGAATCGCATGGAAAGAACTGAAGCTTTCTTT	CASSMNRMERTEAFF
TRBV19	15	TRBD2	-	TRBJ2-1	TGTGCCAGTAGTATCGGAATAGCGGGAGTCAATGAGCAGTTCTTC	CASSIGIAGVNEQFF
TRBV29-1	13	-	-	TRBJ1-3	TGCAGCGTTGCGGGCACGGCTGGAAACACCATATATTTT	CSVAGTAGNTIYF
TRBV5-5	15	-	-	TRBJ2-7	TGTGCCAGCAGCTTGGAGGGAAGCTCAACCTACGAGCAGTACTTC	CASSLEGSSTYEQYF
TRBV10-3	16	-	-	TRBJ1-2	TGTGCCATCAGTGATTCTACAGGGTGGTCTAACTATGGCTACACCTTC	CAISDSTGWSNYGYTF
TRBV2	15	-	-	TRBJ1-1	TGTGCCAGCACCCAAAAGAGAGGGATCAACACTGAAGCTTTCTTT	CASTQKRGINTEAFF
TRBV7-9	13	-	-	TRBJ2-7	TGTGCCAGCAGCTGGGACTCGACCTACGAGCAGTACTTC	CASSWDSTYEQYF
TRBV30	14	TRBD2	-	TRBJ2-3	TGTGCCTGGAGTGTAGGCGGGGGGCGGGATACGCAGTATTTT	CAWSVGGGRDTQYF
TRBV2	16	TRBD2	-	TRBJ2-7	TGTGCCAGCAGTGAAGAGGAGGGACTAGGGTCCTACGAGCAGTACTTC	CASSEEEGLGSYEQYF
TRBV5-4	16	TRBD2	-	TRBJ2-2	TGTGCCAGCAGCTTCGGCGGGAGAGTGAACACCGGGGAGCTGTTTTTT	CASSFGGRVNTGELFF
TRBV2	12	-	-	TRBJ2-7	TGTGCCAGCAGTGAGCAGACCTACGAGCAGTACTTC	CASSEQTYEQYF
TRBV5-1	14	-	-	TRBJ1-2	TGCGCCAGCGGAACAGGGTATGATCGGAGTGGCTACACCTTC	CASGTGYDRSGYTF
TRBV6-5	16	-	-	TRBJ2-5	TGTGCCAGCAGTTACTCCCCCCGGGCTACAAGGATGACCCAGTACTTC	CASSYSPRATRMTQYF
TRBV25-1	11	-	-	TRBJ1-2	TGTGCCAGCAGACAGGGTGACGGCTACACCTTC	CASRQGDGYTF
TRBV11-2	16	-	-	TRBJ2-7	TGTGCCAGCAGCTTAGGTGGGGGAGTCCGGTGGTACGAGCAGTACTTC	CASSLGGGVRWYEQYF
TRBV7-8	15	-	-	TRBJ1-5	TGTGCCAGCAGCTTAGCTGGACAGAACAATCAGCCCCAGCATTTT	CASSLAGQNNQPQHF
TRBV7-8	15	TRBD2	-	TRBJ2-7	TGTGCCAGCAGCATAGCCTCTAGCGGCTCCTACGAGCAGTACTTC	CASSIASSGSYEQYF
TRBV7-9	14	-	-	TRBJ1-1	TGTGCCAGCAGCTCCAGATCGGGTACGGCTGAAGCTTTCTTT	CASSSRSGTAEAFF
TRBV6-5	14	TRBD1	-	TRBJ2-7	TGTGCCAGCAGCCGTGACAGGGTTTACTACGAGCAGTACTTC	CASSRDRVYYEQYF
TRBV19	19	-	-	TRBJ1-5	TGTGCCAGTAGTATAACGCGGCTCGGGACCTCTAGGGGCAATCAGCCCCAGCATTTT	CASSITRLGTSRGNQPQHF
TRBV7-2	13	-	once	TRBJ2-5	TGTGCCAGCAGCTCGACCATGGGGGAGACCCAGTACTTC	CASSSTMGETQYF
TRBV19	12	-	-	TRBJ2-7	TGTGCCAGTAAAGGGGACGGGCCCGAGCAGTACTTC	CASKGDGPEQYF
TRBV18	14	-	medium-sized	TRBJ1-2	TGTGCCAGCTCACCAGGGCAGGGTTTCTATGGCTACACCTTC	CASSPGQGFYGYTF
TRBV6-5	11	-	-	TRBJ2-5	TGTGCCAGCAGGACCGAAGAGACCCAGTACTTC	CASRTEETQYF
TRBV27	13	-	-	TRBJ2-7	TGTGCCAGCAGTTTAGGCGCACGCCAACAGCAGTACTTC	CASSLGARQQQYF
TRBV30	13	-	-	TRBJ1-1	TGTGCCTGGAGGCAGGGAGGGAACACTGAAGCTTTCTTT	CAWRQGGNTEAFF
TRBV7-2	16	-	-	TRBJ1-5	TGTGCCAGCAGCCCCAGTGTACGGGGGAGACCTCAGCCCCAGCATTTT	CASSPSVRGRPQPQHF
TRBV4-3	19	TRBD1	-	TRBJ1-5	TGCGCCAGCAGCCAAGACCTTCGGACAGGGGAAAGGAGCAATCAGCCCCAGCATTTT	CASSQDLRTGERSNQPQHF
TRBV30	13	-	-	TRBJ1-2	TGTGCCTGGAGTGAAGGACAGAGCTATGGCTACACCTTC	CAWSEGQSYGYTF
TRBV19	14	TRBD2	once	TRBJ2-1	TGTGCCACTGCCGGGACTAGCGGGTGGGATGAGCAGTTCTTC	CATAGTSGWDEQFF
TRBV2	13	-	-	TRBJ2-5	TGTGCCAGCAGAGGCGGTGGGCAAGAGACCCAGTACTTC	CASRGGGQETQYF